This TCR beta chain emerged from a study of blood T cell repertoires in COVID-19. Study details: Specimens from acute and convalescent COVID-19 originated in the United States, Italy and Spain. T cells, B-cell-depleted T cells, or PBMCs supplied cDNA or gDNA.

Authors' methods: Estimates of nucleated cell counts were drawn from the amplification of reference gene primers. The table came from immunoSEQ multiplex PCR; TCRdb's copy has only in-frame clones and leaves some out. The V and J calls and the clone size are those of that table, but D and trimming were determined from the DNA. The sample includes 150,000 to 200,000 clones, approximately 90% seen only once; the top ten take roughly 7%. In this sample, this clone turned up a few times. V lost 5 bases to trimming and J lost 5 bases; unmatched junction nucleotides: 11. The CDR3 contains 16 residues. Germline V lookup: CDR1 SEHNR, CDR2 FQNEAQ (reference sequence).

The chain couples TRBV7-9 to TRBJ2-2, with TRBD1 identical over 7 bases. The source material was peripheral blood. This sequence originates from an elderly woman in a cohort sampled during active or convalescent COVID-19. CDR3 region: CASSLVVTGATGELFF. As DNA, the CDR3 is TGTGCCAGCAGCCTTGTGGTTACAGGGGCGACCGGGGAGCTGTTTTTT.